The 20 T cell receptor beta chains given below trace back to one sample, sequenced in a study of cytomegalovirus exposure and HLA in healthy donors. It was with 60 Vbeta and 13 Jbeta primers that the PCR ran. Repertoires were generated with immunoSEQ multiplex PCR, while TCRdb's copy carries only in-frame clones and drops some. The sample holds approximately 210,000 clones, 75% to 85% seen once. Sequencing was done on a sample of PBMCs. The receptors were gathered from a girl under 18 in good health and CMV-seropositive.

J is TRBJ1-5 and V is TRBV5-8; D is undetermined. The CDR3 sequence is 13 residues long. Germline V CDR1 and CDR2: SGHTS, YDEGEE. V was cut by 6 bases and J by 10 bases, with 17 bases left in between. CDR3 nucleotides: TGTGCCAGCACCTCCGAGGGCGGGCTTCCCCAGCATTTT. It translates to CASTSEGGLPQHF.

CDR3 nucleotide sequence: TGCGCCAGCAGCCGAGACACCGGGGAGCTGTTTTTT. Translating it yields CASSRDTGELFF. This sequence joins TRBV5-1 and TRBJ2-2; D uncertain. The V end was cut by 4 bases, the J end by 3 bases, with 4 bases between. This CDR3 contains 12 residues. Germline-derived CDR1 and CDR2 are SGHRS and YFSETQ.

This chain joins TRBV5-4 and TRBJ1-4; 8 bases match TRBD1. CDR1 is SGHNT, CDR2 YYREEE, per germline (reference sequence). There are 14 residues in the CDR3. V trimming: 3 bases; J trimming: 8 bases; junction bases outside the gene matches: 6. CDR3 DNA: TGTGCCAGCAGCTCGACAGGGGTTGGGGAAAAACTGTTTTTT. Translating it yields CASSSTGVGEKLFF.

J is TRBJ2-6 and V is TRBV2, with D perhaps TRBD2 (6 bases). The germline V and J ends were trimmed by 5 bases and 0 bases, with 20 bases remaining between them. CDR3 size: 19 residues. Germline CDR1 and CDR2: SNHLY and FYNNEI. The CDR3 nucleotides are TGTGCCAGCAGTACCCAAAACGGGGGTGGGAGCTCTGGGGCCAACGTCCTGACTTTC. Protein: CASSTQNGGGSSGANVLTF.

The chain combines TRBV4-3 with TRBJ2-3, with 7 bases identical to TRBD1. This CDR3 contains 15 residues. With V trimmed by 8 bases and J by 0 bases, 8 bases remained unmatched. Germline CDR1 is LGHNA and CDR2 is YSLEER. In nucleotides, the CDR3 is TGCGCCAGCGGGACCGGGACAGCTAGCACAGATACGCAGTATTTT. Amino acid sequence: CASGTGTASTDTQYF.

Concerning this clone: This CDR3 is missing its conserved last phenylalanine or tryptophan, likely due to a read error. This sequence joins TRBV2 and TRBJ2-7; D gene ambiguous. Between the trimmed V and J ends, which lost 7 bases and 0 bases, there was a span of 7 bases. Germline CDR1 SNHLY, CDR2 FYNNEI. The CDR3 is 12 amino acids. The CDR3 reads CASTGASYEQYL. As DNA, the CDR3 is TGTGCCAGCACAGGTGCCTCCTACGAGCAGTACCTC.

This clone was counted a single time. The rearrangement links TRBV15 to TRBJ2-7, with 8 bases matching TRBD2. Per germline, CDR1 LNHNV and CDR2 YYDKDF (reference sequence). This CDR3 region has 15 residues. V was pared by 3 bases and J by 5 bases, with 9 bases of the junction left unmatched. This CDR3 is CATSSRGGDWHEQYF. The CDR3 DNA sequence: TGTGCCACCAGCAGCCGGGGGGGAGATTGGCACGAGCAGTACTTC.

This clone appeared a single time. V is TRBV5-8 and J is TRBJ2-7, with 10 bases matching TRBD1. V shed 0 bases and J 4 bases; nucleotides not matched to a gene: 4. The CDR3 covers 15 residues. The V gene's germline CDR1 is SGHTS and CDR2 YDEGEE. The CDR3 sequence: CASSLGQGARYEQYF. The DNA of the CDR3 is TGTGCCAGCAGCTTGGGACAGGGGGCGCGGTACGAGCAGTACTTC.

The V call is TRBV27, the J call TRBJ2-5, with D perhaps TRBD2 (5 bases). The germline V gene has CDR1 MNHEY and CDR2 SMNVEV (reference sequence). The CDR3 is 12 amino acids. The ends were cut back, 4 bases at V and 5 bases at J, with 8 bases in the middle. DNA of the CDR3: TGTGCCAGCAGTTCCGTAGCGGAGACCCAGTACTTC. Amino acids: CASSSVAETQYF.

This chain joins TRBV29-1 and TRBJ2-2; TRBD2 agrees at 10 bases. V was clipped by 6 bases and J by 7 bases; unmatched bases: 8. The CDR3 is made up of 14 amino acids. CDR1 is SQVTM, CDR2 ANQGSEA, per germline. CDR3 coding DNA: TGCAGCGTGGAGACTAGCGGGTCCTTCGGGGAGCTGTTTTTT. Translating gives CSVETSGSFGELFF.

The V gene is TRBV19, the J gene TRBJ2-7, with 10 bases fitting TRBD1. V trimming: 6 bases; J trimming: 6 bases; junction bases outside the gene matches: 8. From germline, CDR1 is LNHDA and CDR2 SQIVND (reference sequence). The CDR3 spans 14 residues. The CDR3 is CASSQTTGGIEQYF. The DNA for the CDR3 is TGTGCCAGTAGCCAAACGACAGGGGGCATCGAGCAGTACTTC.

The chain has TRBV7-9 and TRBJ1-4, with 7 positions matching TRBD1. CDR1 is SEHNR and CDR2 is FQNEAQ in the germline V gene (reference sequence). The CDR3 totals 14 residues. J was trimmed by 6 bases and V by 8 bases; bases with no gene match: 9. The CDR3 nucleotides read TGTGCCAGCCTTATGTCAGGGGGTGATGAAAAACTGTTTTTT. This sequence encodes CASLMSGGDEKLFF.

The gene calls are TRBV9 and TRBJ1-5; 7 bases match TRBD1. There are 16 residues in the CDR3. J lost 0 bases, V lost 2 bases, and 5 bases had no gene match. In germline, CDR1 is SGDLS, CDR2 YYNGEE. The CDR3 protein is CASSVGDSNSNQPQHF. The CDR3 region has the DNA TGTGCCAGCAGCGTCGGGGACAGTAATAGCAATCAGCCCCAGCATTTT.

This CDR3 reads CASSFPCRLAGGVNEQFF. CDR3 bases: TGTGCCAGCAGCTTTCCTTGTAGACTAGCGGGGGGGGTCAATGAGCAGTTCTTC. The chain combines TRBV7-7 with TRBJ2-1; 14 bases match TRBD2. Germline values: CDR1 SSHAT, CDR2 FNYEAQ (reference sequence). CDR3 length: 18 amino acids. Germline trimming cut 3 bases from V and 6 bases from J; bases unmatched to any gene: 10.

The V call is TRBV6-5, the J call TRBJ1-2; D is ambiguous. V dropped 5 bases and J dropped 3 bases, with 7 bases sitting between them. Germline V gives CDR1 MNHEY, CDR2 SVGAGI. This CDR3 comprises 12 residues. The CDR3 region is CASSNSHYGYTF. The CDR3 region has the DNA TGTGCCAGCAGTAACAGCCACTATGGCTACACCTTC.

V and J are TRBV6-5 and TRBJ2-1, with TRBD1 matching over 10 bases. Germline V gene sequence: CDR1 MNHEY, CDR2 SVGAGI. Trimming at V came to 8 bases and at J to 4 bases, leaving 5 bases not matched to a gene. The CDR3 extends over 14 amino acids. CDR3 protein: CASRGQGPYNEQFF. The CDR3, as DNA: TGTGCCAGCCGGGGACAGGGGCCGTACAATGAGCAGTTCTTC.

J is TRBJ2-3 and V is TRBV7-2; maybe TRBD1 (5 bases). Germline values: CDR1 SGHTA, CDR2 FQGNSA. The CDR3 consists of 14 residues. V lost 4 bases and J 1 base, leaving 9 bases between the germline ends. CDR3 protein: CASSSAGRTDTQYF. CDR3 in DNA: TGTGCCAGCAGCTCCGCAGGGCGCACAGATACGCAGTATTTT. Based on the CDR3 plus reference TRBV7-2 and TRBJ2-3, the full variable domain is GAGVSQSPSNKVTEKGKDVELRCDPISGHTALYWYRQSLGQGLEFLIYFQGNSAPDKSGLPSDRFSAERTGGSVSTLTIQRTQQEDSAVYLCASSSAGRTDTQYFGPGTRLTVL.

CDR3 in DNA: TGTGCCAGCTCACCCGGACTAGCGGGGACCACCGGGGAGCTGTTTTTT. It yields the protein CASSPGLAGTTGELFF. The chain has TRBV18 and TRBJ2-2, with TRBD2 matching 12 bases. The V gene's germline CDR1 is KGHSH and CDR2 LQKENI. CDR3 size: 16 residues. Trimming took 3 bases from V and 4 from J; bases not matched to a gene: 3. Full variable domain (outside the CDR3, taken from reference TRBV18 and TRBJ2-2): NAGVMQNPRHLVRRRGQEARLRCSPMKGHSHVYWYRQLPEEGLKFMVYLQKENIIDESGMPKERFSAEFPKEGPSILRIQQVVRGDSAAYFCASSPGLAGTTGELFFGEGSRLTVL.

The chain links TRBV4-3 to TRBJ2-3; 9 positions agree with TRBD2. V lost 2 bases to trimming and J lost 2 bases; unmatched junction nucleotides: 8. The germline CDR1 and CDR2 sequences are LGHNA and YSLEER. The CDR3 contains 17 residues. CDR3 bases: TGCGCCAGCAGCCAAATGCTAGCGGGATTGCTCACAGATACGCAGTATTTT. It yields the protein CASSQMLAGLLTDTQYF.

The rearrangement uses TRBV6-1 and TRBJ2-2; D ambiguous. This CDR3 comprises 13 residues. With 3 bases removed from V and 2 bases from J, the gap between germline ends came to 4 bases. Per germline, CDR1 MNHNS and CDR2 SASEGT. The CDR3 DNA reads TGTGCCAGCAGTGATATCAACACCGGGGAGCTGTTTTTT. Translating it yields CASSDINTGELFF.